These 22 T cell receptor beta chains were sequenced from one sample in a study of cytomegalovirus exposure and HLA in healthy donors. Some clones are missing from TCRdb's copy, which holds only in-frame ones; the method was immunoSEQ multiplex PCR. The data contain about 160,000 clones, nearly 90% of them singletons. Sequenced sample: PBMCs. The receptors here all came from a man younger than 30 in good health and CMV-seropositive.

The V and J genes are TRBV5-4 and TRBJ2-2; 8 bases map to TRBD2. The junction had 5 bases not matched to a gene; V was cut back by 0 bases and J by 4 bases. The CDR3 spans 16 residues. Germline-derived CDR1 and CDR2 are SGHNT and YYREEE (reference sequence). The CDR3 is CASSLDNGRATGELFF. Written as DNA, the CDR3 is TGTGCCAGCAGCTTGGATAACGGGAGGGCCACCGGGGAGCTGTTTTTT.

The CDR3 is CASSLGLAGGNEQFF. The CDR3 coding sequence is TGTGCCAGCAGCTTGGGACTAGCGGGAGGTAATGAGCAGTTCTTC. This chain joins TRBV13 and TRBJ2-1; TRBD2 aligns across 15 bases. The germline gives CDR1 PRHDT, CDR2 FYEKMQ (reference sequence). Losses at the gene ends were 3 bases for V and 7 bases for J; bases not matched to a gene: 1. This CDR3 comprises 15 residues.

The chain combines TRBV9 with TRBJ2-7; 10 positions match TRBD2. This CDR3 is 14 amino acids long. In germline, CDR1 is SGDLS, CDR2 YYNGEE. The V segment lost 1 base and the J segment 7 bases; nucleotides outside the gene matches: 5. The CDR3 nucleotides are TGTGCCAGCAGCGTACAAGCGGGAGGGGGAGAGCAGTACTTC. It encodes CASSVQAGGGEQYF.

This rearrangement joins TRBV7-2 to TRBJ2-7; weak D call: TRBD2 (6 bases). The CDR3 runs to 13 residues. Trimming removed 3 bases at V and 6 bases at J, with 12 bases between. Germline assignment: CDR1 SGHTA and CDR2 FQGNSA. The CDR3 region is CASSFSPSAEQYF. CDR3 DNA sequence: TGTGCCAGCAGCTTCTCCCCTAGCGCCGAGCAGTACTTC.

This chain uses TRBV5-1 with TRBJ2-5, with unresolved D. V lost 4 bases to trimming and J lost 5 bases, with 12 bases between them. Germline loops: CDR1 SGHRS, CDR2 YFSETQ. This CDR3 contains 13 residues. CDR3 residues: CASSLLRSETQYF. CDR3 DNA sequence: TGCGCCAGCAGCCTTCTCCGGTCGGAGACCCAGTACTTC.

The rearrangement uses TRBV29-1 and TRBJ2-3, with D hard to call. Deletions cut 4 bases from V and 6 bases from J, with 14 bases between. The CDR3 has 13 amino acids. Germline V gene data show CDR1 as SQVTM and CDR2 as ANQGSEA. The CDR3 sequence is CSVGRNSADTQYF. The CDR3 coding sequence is TGCAGCGTTGGGCGGAACTCAGCGGATACGCAGTATTTT.

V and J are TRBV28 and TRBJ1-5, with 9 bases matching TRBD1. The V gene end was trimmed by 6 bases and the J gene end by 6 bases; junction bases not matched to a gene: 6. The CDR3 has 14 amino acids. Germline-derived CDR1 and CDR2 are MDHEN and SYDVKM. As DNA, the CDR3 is TGTGCCAGCAGGCAGGGACAGGGCCGTCAGCCCCAGCATTTT. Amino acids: CASRQGQGRQPQHF.

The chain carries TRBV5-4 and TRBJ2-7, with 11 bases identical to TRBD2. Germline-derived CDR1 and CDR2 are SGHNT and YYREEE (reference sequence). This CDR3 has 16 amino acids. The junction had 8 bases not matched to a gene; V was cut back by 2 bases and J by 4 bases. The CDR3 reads CASSLGTSGVSYEQYF. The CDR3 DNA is TGTGCCAGCAGCTTAGGGACTAGCGGAGTTTCTTACGAGCAGTACTTC. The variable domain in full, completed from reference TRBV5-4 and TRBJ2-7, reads ETGVTQSPTHLIKTRGQQVTLRCSSQSGHNTVSWYQQALGQGPQFIFQYYREEENGRGNFPPRFSGLQFPNYSSELNVNALELDDSALYLCASSLGTSGVSYEQYFGPGTRLTVT.

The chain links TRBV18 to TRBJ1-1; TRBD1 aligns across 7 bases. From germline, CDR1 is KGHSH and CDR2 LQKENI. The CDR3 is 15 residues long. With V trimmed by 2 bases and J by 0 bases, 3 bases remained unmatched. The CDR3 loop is CASSPLRGLNTEAFF. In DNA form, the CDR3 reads TGTGCCAGCTCACCATTGAGGGGGCTGAACACTGAAGCTTTCTTT.

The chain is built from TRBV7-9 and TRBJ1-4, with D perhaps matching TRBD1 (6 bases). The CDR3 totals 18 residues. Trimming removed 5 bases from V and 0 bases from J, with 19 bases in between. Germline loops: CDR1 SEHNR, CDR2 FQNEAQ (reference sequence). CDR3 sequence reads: CASSLRQALHTTNEKLFF. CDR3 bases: TGTGCCAGCAGCCTACGACAGGCCCTCCATACAACTAATGAAAAACTGTTTTTT.

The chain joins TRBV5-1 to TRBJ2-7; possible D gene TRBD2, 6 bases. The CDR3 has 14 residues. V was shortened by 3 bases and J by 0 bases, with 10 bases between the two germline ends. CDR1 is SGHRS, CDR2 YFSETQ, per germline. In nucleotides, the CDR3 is TGCGCCAGCAGCTCCCTAGCGCGCTCCTACGAGCAGTACTTC. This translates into CASSSLARSYEQYF.

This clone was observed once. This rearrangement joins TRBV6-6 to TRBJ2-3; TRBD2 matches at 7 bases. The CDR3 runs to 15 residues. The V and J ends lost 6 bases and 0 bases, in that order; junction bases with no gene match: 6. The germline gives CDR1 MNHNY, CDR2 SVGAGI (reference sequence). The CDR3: CASSQLALSTDTQYF. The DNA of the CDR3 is TGTGCCAGCAGCCAACTAGCGCTCAGCACAGATACGCAGTATTTT.

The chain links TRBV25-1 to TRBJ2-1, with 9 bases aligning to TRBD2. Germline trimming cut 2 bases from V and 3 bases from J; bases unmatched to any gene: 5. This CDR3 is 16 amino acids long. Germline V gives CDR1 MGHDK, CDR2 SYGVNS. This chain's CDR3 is CASSENSGRLYNEQFF. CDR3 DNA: TGTGCCAGCAGTGAAAATAGCGGGAGACTCTACAATGAGCAGTTCTTC. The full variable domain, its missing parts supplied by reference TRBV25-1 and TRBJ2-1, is EADIYQTPRYLVIGTGKKITLECSQTMGHDKMYWYQQDPGMELHLIHYSYGVNSTEKGDLSSESTVSRIRTEHFPLTLESARPSHTSQYLCASSENSGRLYNEQFFGPGTRLTVL.

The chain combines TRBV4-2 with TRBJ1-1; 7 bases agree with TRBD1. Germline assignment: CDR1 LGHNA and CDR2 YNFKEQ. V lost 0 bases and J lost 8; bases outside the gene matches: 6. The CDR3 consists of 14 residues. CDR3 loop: CASSQDVTGDEAFF. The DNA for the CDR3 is TGTGCCAGCAGCCAAGACGTTACAGGGGACGAAGCTTTCTTT.

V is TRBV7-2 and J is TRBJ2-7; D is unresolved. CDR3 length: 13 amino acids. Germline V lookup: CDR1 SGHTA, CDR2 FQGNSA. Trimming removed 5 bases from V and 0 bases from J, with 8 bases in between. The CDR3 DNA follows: TGTGCCAGCAGCCGCAGATCCTCCTACGAGCAGTACTTC. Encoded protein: CASSRRSSYEQYF.

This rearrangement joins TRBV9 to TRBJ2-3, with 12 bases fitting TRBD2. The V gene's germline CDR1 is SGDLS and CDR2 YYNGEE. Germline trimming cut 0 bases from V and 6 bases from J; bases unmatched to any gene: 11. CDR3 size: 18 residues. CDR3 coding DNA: TGTGCCAGCAGCGTAGGAGAAGCTAGCGGGAGGGCGGGGGATACGCAGTATTTT. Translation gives CASSVGEASGRAGDTQYF.

CDR3 in amino acids: CASQRRVDTEAFF. In DNA, the CDR3 is TGTGCCAGCCAACGACGGGTTGACACTGAAGCTTTCTTT. The chain carries TRBV18 and TRBJ1-1; D is undetermined. The CDR3 has 13 residues. Germline loops: CDR1 KGHSH, CDR2 LQKENI. Deletions cut 8 bases from V and 3 bases from J, with 13 bases between.

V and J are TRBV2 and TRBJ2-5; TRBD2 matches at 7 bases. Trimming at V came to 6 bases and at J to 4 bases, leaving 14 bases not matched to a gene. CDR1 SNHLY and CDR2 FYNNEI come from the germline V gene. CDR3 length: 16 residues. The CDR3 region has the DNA TGTGCCAGCAGCGTCACACTAGCGCCCCCACTAGAGACCCAGTACTTC. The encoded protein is CASSVTLAPPLETQYF.

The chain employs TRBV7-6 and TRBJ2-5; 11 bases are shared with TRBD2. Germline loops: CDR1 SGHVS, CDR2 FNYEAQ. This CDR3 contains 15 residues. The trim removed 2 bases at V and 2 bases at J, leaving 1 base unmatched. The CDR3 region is CASSLRLAGQETQYF. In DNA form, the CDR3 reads TGTGCCAGCAGCTTAAGACTAGCGGGGCAAGAGACCCAGTACTTC.

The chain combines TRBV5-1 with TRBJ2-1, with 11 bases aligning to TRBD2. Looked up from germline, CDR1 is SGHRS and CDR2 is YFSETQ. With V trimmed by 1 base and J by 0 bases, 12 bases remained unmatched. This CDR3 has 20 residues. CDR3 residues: CASSLIWLAGGLSSYNEQFF. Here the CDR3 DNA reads TGCGCCAGCAGCTTGATATGGCTAGCGGGAGGTCTGAGCTCCTACAATGAGCAGTTCTTC.

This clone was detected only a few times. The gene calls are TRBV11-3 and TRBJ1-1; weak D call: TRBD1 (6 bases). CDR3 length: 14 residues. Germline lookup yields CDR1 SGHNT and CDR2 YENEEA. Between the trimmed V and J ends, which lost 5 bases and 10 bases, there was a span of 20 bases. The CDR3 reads CASSVGAGGVSAFF. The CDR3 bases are TGTGCCAGCAGCGTCGGGGCGGGGGGCGTCTCAGCTTTCTTT.

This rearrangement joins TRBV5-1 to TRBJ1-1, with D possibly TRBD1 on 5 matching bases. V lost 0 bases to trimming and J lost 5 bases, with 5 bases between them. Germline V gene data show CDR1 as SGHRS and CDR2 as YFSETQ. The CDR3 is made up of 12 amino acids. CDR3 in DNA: TGCGCCAGCAGCTTGGACAGGACTGAAGCTTTCTTT. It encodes CASSLDRTEAFF.